The 14 T cell receptor beta chains below all came from one sample that was sequenced in a study of blood T cell repertoires in COVID-19. Libraries were prepared by immunoSEQ multiplex PCR; TCRdb keeps only in-frame clonotypes and omits some of them. The repertoire consists of about 190,000 clones, with roughly 78% occurring once and the leading ten covering around 2.8%. Sequencing input: peripheral blood. The source is a woman older than 75 with active or convalescent COVID-19.

The CDR3 spells CASSLVTPNLNTEAFF. The CDR3 coding sequence is TGTGCCAGCAGCTTAGTTACACCAAACCTGAACACTGAAGCTTTCTTT. This rearrangement joins TRBV11-2 to TRBJ1-1; D gene ambiguous. The CDR3 runs to 16 residues. Trimming left V 1 base short and J 0 bases short, with 12 bases between. Germline V gives CDR1 SGHAT, CDR2 FQNNGV.

The chain uses TRBV15 and TRBJ2-5; D possibly corresponds to TRBD1 (6 bases). Looked up from germline, CDR1 is LNHNV and CDR2 is YYDKDF (reference sequence). V lost 0 bases, J lost 5 bases, and 10 bases lay in between. CDR3 length: 14 amino acids. CDR3 sequence (DNA): TGTGCCACCAGCAGAGAGGGGGCTGGGGAGACCCAGTACTTC. It is translated as CATSREGAGETQYF. Supplemented by reference TRBV15 and TRBJ2-5, the full variable domain reads DAMVIQNPRYQVTQFGKPVTLSCSQTLNHNVMYWYQQKSSQAPKLLFHYYDKDFNNEADTPDNFQSRRPNTSFCFLDIRSPGLGDTAMYLCATSREGAGETQYFGPGTRLLVL.

This clone occurred a few times. The chain recombines TRBV18 with TRBJ1-2; the D gene is possibly TRBD1 (6 bases). The length of the CDR3 is 15 residues. The V end lost 2 bases, the J end lost 8 bases, and 18 bases lay between the germline ends. Germline V gene sequence: CDR1 KGHSH, CDR2 LQKENI. The CDR3 protein is CASSPKQLAGEGYTF. CDR3 bases: TGTGCCAGCTCACCAAAACAATTGGCAGGGGAAGGCTACACCTTC. The whole variable domain, remainder taken from reference TRBV18 and TRBJ1-2, is NAGVMQNPRHLVRRRGQEARLRCSPMKGHSHVYWYRQLPEEGLKFMVYLQKENIIDESGMPKERFSAEFPKEGPSILRIQQVVRGDSAAYFCASSPKQLAGEGYTFGSGTRLTVV.

The V call is TRBV14, the J call TRBJ1-3; no clear D gene. Germline V gene data show CDR1 as SGHDN and CDR2 as FVKESK. The V and J ends lost 5 bases and 0 bases respectively, with 14 bases between them. The CDR3 runs to 16 residues. CDR3 sequence reads: CASSSPGLNSGNTIYF. CDR3 nucleotides: TGTGCCAGCAGCTCACCCGGACTGAACTCTGGAAACACCATATATTTT.

The V gene is TRBV9, the J gene TRBJ2-5, with TRBD1 matching 9 bases. This CDR3 spans 17 amino acids. Germline V gives CDR1 SGDLS, CDR2 YYNGEE. After removal of 5 bases from V and 0 bases from J, the junction contained 11 bases not matched to a gene. Written as DNA, the CDR3 is TGTGCCAGCAGTCGTATTGGGACAGGGACGTACCAAGAGACCCAGTACTTC. Translated, it gives CASSRIGTGTYQETQYF.

The chain employs TRBV19 and TRBJ1-5; maybe TRBD1 (6 bases). CDR3 length equals 13 residues. Germline lookup yields CDR1 LNHDA and CDR2 SQIVND (reference sequence). V lost 4 bases to trimming and J lost 7 bases, with 11 bases between them. The CDR3 is CASSNRVEQPQHF. The CDR3 nucleotides read TGTGCCAGTAGTAACAGGGTTGAGCAGCCCCAGCATTTT.

The chain joins TRBV18 to TRBJ2-1; D is undetermined. This CDR3 spans 14 amino acids. V was cut by 0 bases and J by 4 bases, with 7 bases left in between. Germline values: CDR1 KGHSH, CDR2 LQKENI. As DNA, the CDR3 is TGTGCCAGCTCACCACCACAGCTTTACAATGAGCAGTTCTTC. This gives the protein CASSPPQLYNEQFF.

V is TRBV7-2 and J is TRBJ2-7, with a tentative D call TRBD2 (5 bases). CDR3 length equals 14 residues. Trimming took off 0 bases at V and 1 base at J, with 7 bases between the two ends. The germline V gene has CDR1 SGHTA and CDR2 FQGNSA. Written as DNA, the CDR3 is TGTGCCAGCAGCTTAGCGGGCGGGTCCTACGAGCAGTACTTC. Translated: CASSLAGGSYEQYF.

This clone has only a few counts. The genes are TRBV5-1 and TRBJ2-7, with 8 positions matching TRBD1. The CDR3 is made up of 14 amino acids. The germline CDR1 and CDR2 sequences are SGHRS and YFSETQ. Germline trimming cut 4 bases from V and 4 bases from J; bases unmatched to any gene: 7. The CDR3, as DNA: TGCGCCAGCAGCCCGGACAGGGCCGGGTACGAGCAGTACTTC. Translated: CASSPDRAGYEQYF.

Notes on this clone: This same CDR3 is encoded by further DNA sequences in the sample. The chain has TRBV10-3 and TRBJ1-2; TRBD1 agrees at 8 bases. The germline CDR1 and CDR2 sequences are ENHRY and SYGVKD. This CDR3 is built from 13 residues. V shed 6 bases and J 3 bases; nucleotides not matched to a gene: 3. Here the CDR3 reads CAISGQGDYGYTF. The CDR3 DNA sequence: TGTGCCATCAGCGGACAGGGCGACTATGGCTACACCTTC.

The chain couples TRBV4-2 to TRBJ2-1; tentative D call: TRBD2 (6 bases). V lost 0 bases, J lost 2 bases, and 11 bases lay in between. The CDR3 totals 16 residues. Germline CDR1 is LGHNA and CDR2 is YNFKEQ. The CDR3 loop reads CASSQDELATYNEQFF. CDR3 nucleotides: TGTGCCAGCAGCCAAGATGAACTAGCAACCTACAATGAGCAGTTCTTC.

The rearrangement joins TRBV28 to TRBJ2-3; 12 bases line up with TRBD2. The germline V gene has CDR1 MDHEN and CDR2 SYDVKM. The V segment lost 5 bases and the J segment 9 bases; nucleotides outside the gene matches: 9. The CDR3 totals 15 residues. The CDR3: CASSPRLAGVGTQYF. The CDR3 bases are TGTGCCAGCAGTCCCCGACTAGCGGGGGTAGGGACGCAGTATTTT.

The gene calls are TRBV29-1 and TRBJ1-1; maybe TRBD1 (6 bases). V shed 6 bases and J shed 4 bases, with 15 bases lying between them. CDR1 SQVTM and CDR2 ANQGSEA come from the germline V gene. The CDR3 totals 13 residues. The CDR3, as DNA: TGCAGCGTGAACAGGGATTCAGGCACTGAAGCTTTCTTT. Amino acid sequence: CSVNRDSGTEAFF. The full variable domain, its missing parts supplied by reference TRBV29-1 and TRBJ1-1, is SAVISQKPSRDICQRGTSLTIQCQVDSQVTMMFWYRQQPGQSLTLIATANQGSEATYESGFVIDKFPISRPNLTFSTLTVSNMSPEDSSIYLCSVNRDSGTEAFFGQGTRLTVV.

Only a few counts were recorded for this clone. The chain links TRBV15 to TRBJ1-4; 7 nucleotides agree with TRBD1. Germline V gene data show CDR1 as LNHNV and CDR2 as YYDKDF (reference sequence). The CDR3 is made up of 14 amino acids. The trim removed 8 bases at V and 9 bases at J, leaving 12 bases unmatched. CDR3 region: CATFGQVQTKKLFF. CDR3 coding DNA: TGTGCCACCTTCGGACAGGTCCAAACAAAAAAACTGTTTTTT.